A single sample is the source of the 25 T cell receptor beta chains below, sequenced in a study of OX40 agonist ivuxolimab in advanced cancers. Libraries were prepared by immunoSEQ multiplex PCR; TCRdb keeps only in-frame clonotypes and omits some of them. The sample yields 40,000 to 55,000 clones, about 90% seen once. This material consisted of CD4+ or CD8+ T cells sorted from blood, taken in a trial of the OX40 agonist ivuxolimab. These receptors were collected from an adult with an advanced solid tumor such as melanoma, head and neck, liver or kidney cancer.

The chain carries TRBV15 and TRBJ2-5; D ambiguous. The germline V and J ends were trimmed by 1 base and 2 bases, with 8 bases remaining between them. Germline lookup yields CDR1 LNHNV and CDR2 YYDKDF (reference sequence). CDR3 length: 14 residues. CDR3 loop: CATSRGDSQETQYF. DNA of the CDR3: TGTGCCACCAGCAGAGGCGATTCACAAGAGACCCAGTACTTC.

The genes are TRBV5-1 and TRBJ2-6; D is ambiguous. Trimming stripped 5 bases from V and 2 bases from J, with 5 bases between. The CDR3 length is 13 residues. The germline gives CDR1 SGHRS, CDR2 YFSETQ. CDR3: CASRLTGANVLTF. The CDR3 DNA is TGCGCCAGCAGATTAACTGGGGCCAACGTCCTGACTTTC.

V usage is TRBV5-4 and J usage is TRBJ2-7; no firm D call. CDR1 and CDR2 (germline): SGHNT, YYREEE (reference sequence). V was trimmed by 3 bases and J by 5 bases, leaving 12 bases between them. This CDR3 is 13 amino acids long. CDR3 sequence (DNA): TGTGCCAGCAGCTCTATGAATCCCCACGAGCAGTACTTC. Translation gives CASSSMNPHEQYF.

The J gene is TRBJ2-1, the V gene TRBV9; 8 nucleotides match TRBD2. Germline CDR1 reads SGDLS; CDR2 reads YYNGEE. J was trimmed by 6 bases and V by 4 bases; bases with no gene match: 12. The CDR3 length is 16 residues. Here the CDR3 DNA reads TGTGCCAGCAGCCCTGGGGGAAGCGGGAGACGCAATGAGCAGTTCTTC. It is translated as CASSPGGSGRRNEQFF.

The chain recombines TRBV5-5 with TRBJ2-7; maybe TRBD1 (6 bases). Germline V gene sequence: CDR1 SGHKS, CDR2 YYEKEE (reference sequence). Trimming shortened V by 6 bases and J by 3 bases, and 16 bases separated the two germline ends. This CDR3 region has 14 residues. Written as DNA, the CDR3 is TGTGCCAGCATGGCAGGGGATGCACGCTACGAGCAGTACTTC. Protein: CASMAGDARYEQYF.

This chain joins TRBV2 and TRBJ2-3; D gene uncertain. Germline CDR1 and CDR2: SNHLY and FYNNEI. This CDR3 has 15 amino acids. Deletions cut 3 bases from V and 1 base from J, with 11 bases between. The CDR3 coding sequence is TGTGCCAGCAGTGATATAGTCAGCCGCACAGATACGCAGTATTTT. It codes for CASSDIVSRTDTQYF. The variable domain in full, completed from reference TRBV2 and TRBJ2-3, reads EPEVTQTPSHQVTQMGQEVILRCVPISNHLYFYWYRQILGQKVEFLVSFYNNEISEKSEIFDDQFSVERPDGSNFTLKIRSTKLEDSAMYFCASSDIVSRTDTQYFGPGTRLTVL.

V usage is TRBV27 and J usage is TRBJ2-7; D not certain. CDR3 length: 14 amino acids. Germline assignment: CDR1 MNHEY and CDR2 SMNVEV (reference sequence). The germline V and J ends were trimmed by 3 bases and 2 bases, with 11 bases remaining between them. The CDR3 nucleotides are TGTGCCAGCAGTTTTTTGGACCTACCCTACGAGCAGTACTTC. As protein: CASSFLDLPYEQYF.

This chain links TRBV10-1 with TRBJ2-1; perhaps TRBD1 as D (7 bases). V gave up 2 bases and J gave up 3 bases, with 14 bases separating them. The CDR3 spans 16 residues. The V gene's germline CDR1 is WNHNN and CDR2 SYGVQD (reference sequence). CDR3 loop: CASSERQGGYYNEQFF. CDR3 bases: TGCGCCAGCAGTGAGAGGCAGGGGGGCTACTACAATGAGCAGTTCTTC.

The rearrangement links TRBV6-5 to TRBJ1-5; D unresolved. There are 13 residues in the CDR3. Trimming stripped 0 bases from V and 9 bases from J, with 9 bases between. The germline V gene has CDR1 MNHEY and CDR2 SVGAGI. For the CDR3, the DNA is TGTGCCAGCAGTTACTCGGGTTCGGGGCCCCAGCATTTT. It translates to CASSYSGSGPQHF.

V and J are TRBV30 and TRBJ2-1, with 7 bases aligning to TRBD2. The germline V gene encodes CDR1 GTSNPN and CDR2 SVGIG (reference sequence). V was clipped by 5 bases and J by 3 bases; unmatched bases: 10. The CDR3 has 15 amino acids. CDR3 coding DNA: TGTGCCTGGGGGTCGGCGGGAGCCATCTACAATGAGCAGTTCTTC. Translation: CAWGSAGAIYNEQFF.

CDR3 sequence: CSVRTPTGGSRYGYTF. The CDR3 DNA is TGCAGCGTTCGGACCCCAACAGGGGGAAGTCGGTATGGCTACACCTTC. The chain employs TRBV29-1 and TRBJ1-2; 8 nucleotides align to TRBD1. Germline-derived CDR1 and CDR2 are SQVTM and ANQGSEA. The CDR3 has 16 amino acids. J gave up 5 bases and V 5 bases, and 16 bases lay outside the gene matches.

This sequence joins TRBV5-6 and TRBJ2-2, with D unresolved. Germline V gene sequence: CDR1 SGHDT, CDR2 YYEEEE. Trimming cost V 5 bases and J 0 bases, with 2 bases left between them. CDR3 length: 12 residues. The CDR3 here is CASSTNTGELFF. The CDR3 nucleotides read TGTGCCAGCAGTACGAACACCGGGGAGCTGTTTTTT. Full variable domain (missing parts from reference TRBV5-6 and TRBJ2-2): DAGVTQSPTHLIKTRGQQVTLRCSPKSGHDTVSWYQQALGQGPQFIFQYYEEEERQRGNFPDRFSGHQFPNYSSELNVNALLLGDSALYLCASSTNTGELFFGEGSRLTVL.

The chain recombines TRBV27 with TRBJ1-5; a possible D gene is TRBD1 (5 bases). The CDR3 runs 14 residues. Deletions cut 4 bases from V and 3 bases from J, with 10 bases between. The germline V gene encodes CDR1 MNHEY and CDR2 SMNVEV (reference sequence). The chain's CDR3 is CASSSLGPNQPQHF. CDR3 in DNA: TGTGCCAGCAGTTCACTGGGACCCAATCAGCCCCAGCATTTT.

CDR3 bases: TGTGCCAGCAGCGCCGGGACAGGGACCCTAATGGAGCAGTTCTTC. Translating it yields CASSAGTGTLMEQFF. This rearrangement joins TRBV7-6 to TRBJ2-1; 9 positions match TRBD1. Germline loops: CDR1 SGHVS, CDR2 FNYEAQ. Trimming at V came to 5 bases and at J to 10 bases, leaving 12 bases not matched to a gene. The CDR3 is 15 amino acids.

V and J are TRBV29-1 and TRBJ2-7, with no clear D. Germline assignment: CDR1 SQVTM and CDR2 ANQGSEA. Between the trimmed V and J ends, which lost 7 bases and 0 bases, there was a span of 10 bases. The CDR3 has 12 residues. This chain's CDR3 is CSAQQSSYEQYF. The CDR3 bases are TGCAGCGCCCAACAGAGCTCCTACGAGCAGTACTTC.

V gene TRBV6-5 combines with J gene TRBJ2-2; unclear D gene. Trimming stripped 4 bases from V and 4 bases from J, with 10 bases between. This CDR3 has 14 amino acids. CDR1 MNHEY and CDR2 SVGAGI come from the germline V gene. The DNA of the CDR3 is TGTGCCAGCAGTTCCGCCACACTCACCGGGGAGCTGTTTTTT. Translation: CASSSATLTGELFF.

The chain joins TRBV5-6 to TRBJ2-7; a weak D match, TRBD2 (5 bases). The CDR3 is 12 residues long. CDR1 is SGHDT, CDR2 YYEEEE, per germline. V lost 4 bases, J lost 7 bases, and 12 bases lay in between. The CDR3 sequence: CASSLAPGEQYF. Here the CDR3 DNA reads TGTGCCAGCAGCCTCGCCCCGGGAGAGCAGTACTTC.

The chain links TRBV4-1 to TRBJ2-1; no clear D gene. The CDR3 covers 15 residues. V dropped 3 bases and J dropped 6 bases, with 15 bases sitting between them. The germline gives CDR1 MGHRA, CDR2 YSYEKL. CDR3 protein: CASSHKLATGNEQFF. The CDR3 region has the DNA TGCGCCAGCAGCCACAAGCTGGCTACCGGCAATGAGCAGTTCTTC.

The chain carries TRBV14 and TRBJ1-1; 8 bases fit TRBD1. The CDR3 is 20 amino acids. Trimming cost V 5 bases and J 1 base; bases outside gene matches: 21. Germline assignment: CDR1 SGHDN and CDR2 FVKESK. The CDR3 DNA follows: TGTGCCAGCAGCGACCAGTTCGGGGGGCGCAGGGGGCAAAAGAACACTGAAGCTTTCTTT. Its protein product is CASSDQFGGRRGQKNTEAFF.

The rearrangement joins TRBV5-1 to TRBJ2-7; tentative D call: TRBD2 (6 bases). The DNA end is a closer match to TRBJ2-1, so the J assignment may be wrong. Germline-derived CDR1 and CDR2 are SGHRS and YFSETQ. The CDR3 length is 17 residues. The CDR3 DNA reads TGCGCCAGCAGCTTAGTTACGGGGGTCAGCGTTTACAATGAGCAGTTCTTC. It is translated as CASSLVTGVSVYNEQFF.

The chain carries TRBV13 and TRBJ2-1, with D unresolved. Germline values: CDR1 PRHDT, CDR2 FYEKMQ (reference sequence). The CDR3 contains 12 residues. Trimming removed 0 bases at V and 6 bases at J, with 3 bases between. CDR3 sequence (DNA): TGTGCCAGCAGCTTAGGCTCCAATGAGCAGTTCTTC. Protein: CASSLGSNEQFF.

V is TRBV4-1 and J is TRBJ2-7, with 9 bases that match TRBD2. Germline V gene lookup returns CDR1 MGHRA and CDR2 YSYEKL. V was pared by 4 bases and J by 2 bases, with 6 bases of the junction left unmatched. The CDR3 loop spans 15 amino acids. CDR3 sequence: CASSPVTSGAYEQYF. CDR3 nucleotides: TGCGCCAGCAGCCCAGTGACTAGCGGAGCCTACGAGCAGTACTTC.

This sequence joins TRBV7-9 and TRBJ2-4; 7 bases match TRBD2. The junction had 3 bases not matched to a gene; V was cut back by 0 bases and J by 4 bases. This CDR3 is 15 amino acids long. CDR1 SEHNR and CDR2 FQNEAQ come from the germline V gene (reference sequence). The DNA for the CDR3 is TGTGCCAGCAGCTTAGCGGGCGGGAGAAAAAACATTCAGTACTTC. It specifies CASSLAGGRKNIQYF.

V is TRBV27 and J is TRBJ2-4, with D perhaps matching TRBD1 or TRBD2 (5 bases each). CDR3 length equals 15 residues. V lost 6 bases and J lost 0, with 12 bases in between. Germline V gene data show CDR1 as MNHEY and CDR2 as SMNVEV (reference sequence). Written as DNA, the CDR3 is TGTGCCAGCAGCCCGGGACCGTTAGCCAAAAACATTCAGTACTTC. Protein: CASSPGPLAKNIQYF.

This chain uses TRBV4-3 with TRBJ2-2; 7 nucleotides align to TRBD2. This CDR3 spans 14 amino acids. V trimming: 5 bases; J trimming: 6 bases; junction bases outside the gene matches: 6. Germline V gives CDR1 LGHNA, CDR2 YSLEER. The CDR3 is CASSSRLAAGELFF. The CDR3 nucleotides are TGCGCCAGCAGCTCTCGACTAGCCGCCGGGGAGCTGTTTTTT.